This T cell receptor (beta chain) was captured by sequencing in a study of T cells expressing NK-cell markers. The overall study: Among eight sequenced donors, seven carried HCMV seropositivity while one was seronegative. Study-level points and caveats: As a fraction of CD8+ T cells, dominant NKG2C+ clonotypes reached roughly 1.0-7.5% in six donors. Also leading the CD3+CD56-NKG2C+ fraction in several donors were these clonotypes.

From its re-call of the 5' RACE reads, TCRdb lists each CDR3 protein once, without DNA. The repertoire table contains about 160,000 distinct CDR3 sequences. About this clonotype: What it recognizes is unknown.

The CDR3 consists of 14 residues. CDR1 is SGHVS and CDR2 is FNYEAQ in the germline V gene. The sequence derives from a woman between 18 and 70 years old in good health. The gene calls are TRBV7-6 and TRBJ2-1. Source material: blood T cells: a sorted CD56 or NKG2C T cell subset, CD4+ or CD8+ T cells, or bulk PBMC T cells (not recorded which). The CDR3 region is CASSSSGYGDEQFF.